The source of this T cell receptor beta chain is a study of T cell repertoires in cytomegalovirus infection. Study context: Public TCR beta signatures provided an indication of both CMV infection and a matching HLA type. Study-wide findings and caveats: HLA-C-restricted CMV clonotypes gave the most frequent clonotype in two of eight donors. Individuals carrying CMV plus the relevant HLA were identified by cumulative frequency of public TCR beta families.

Trimming took off 0 bases at V and 12 bases at J, with 15 bases between the two ends. Germline lookup yields CDR1 MGHRA and CDR2 YSYEKL. The CDR3 extends over 14 amino acids. TCRdb redid the calling of the reads with MiXCR, one entry per CDR3 protein. Altogether about 150,000 distinct CDR3 sequences are present, 23% being singletons, with the ten largest covering approximately 11%. To note about this clonotype: The antigen remains unidentified.

The gene calls are TRBV4-1 and TRBJ2-1; D is tentatively TRBD1 or TRBD2 (5 bases each). Material for sequencing was PBMCs. This receptor was obtained from a human donor in good health (CMV status not recorded). Some clones in this sample may be carry-over from other donors' samples. CDR3 loop: CASSQDRDRLGQFF. In DNA, the CDR3 is TGCGCCAGCAGCCAAGATCGGGACCGACTGGGGCAGTTCTTC.